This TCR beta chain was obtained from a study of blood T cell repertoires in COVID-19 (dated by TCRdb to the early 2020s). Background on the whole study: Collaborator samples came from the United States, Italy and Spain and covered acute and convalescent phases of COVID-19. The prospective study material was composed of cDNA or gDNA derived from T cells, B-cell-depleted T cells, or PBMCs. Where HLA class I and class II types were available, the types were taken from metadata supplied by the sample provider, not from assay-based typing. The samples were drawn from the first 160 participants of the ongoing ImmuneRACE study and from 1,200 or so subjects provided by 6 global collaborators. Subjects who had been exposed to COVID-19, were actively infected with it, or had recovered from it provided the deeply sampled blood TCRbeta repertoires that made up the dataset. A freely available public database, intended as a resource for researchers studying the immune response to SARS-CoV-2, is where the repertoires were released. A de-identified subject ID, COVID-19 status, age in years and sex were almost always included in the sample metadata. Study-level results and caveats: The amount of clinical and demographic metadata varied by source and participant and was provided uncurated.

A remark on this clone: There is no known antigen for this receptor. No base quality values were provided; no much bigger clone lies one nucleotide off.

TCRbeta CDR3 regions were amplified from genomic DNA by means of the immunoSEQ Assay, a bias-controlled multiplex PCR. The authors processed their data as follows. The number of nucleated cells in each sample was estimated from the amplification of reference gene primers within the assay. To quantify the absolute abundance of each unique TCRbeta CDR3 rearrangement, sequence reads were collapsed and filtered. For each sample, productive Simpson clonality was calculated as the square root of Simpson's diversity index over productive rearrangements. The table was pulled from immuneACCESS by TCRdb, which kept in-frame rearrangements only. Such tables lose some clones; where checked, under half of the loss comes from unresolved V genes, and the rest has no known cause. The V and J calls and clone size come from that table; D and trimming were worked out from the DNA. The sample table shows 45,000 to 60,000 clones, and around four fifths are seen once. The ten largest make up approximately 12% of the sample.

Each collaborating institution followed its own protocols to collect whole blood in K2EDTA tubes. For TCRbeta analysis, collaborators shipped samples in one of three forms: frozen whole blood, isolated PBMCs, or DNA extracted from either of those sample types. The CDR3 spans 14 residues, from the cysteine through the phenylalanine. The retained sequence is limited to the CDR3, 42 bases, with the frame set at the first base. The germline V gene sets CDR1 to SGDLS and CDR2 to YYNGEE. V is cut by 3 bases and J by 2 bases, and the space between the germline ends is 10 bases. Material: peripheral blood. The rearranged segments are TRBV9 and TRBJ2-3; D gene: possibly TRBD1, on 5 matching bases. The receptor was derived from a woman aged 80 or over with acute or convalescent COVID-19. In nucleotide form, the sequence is TGTGCCAGCAGCGCGACAGTTGCCACAGATACGCAGTATTTT. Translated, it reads CASSATVATDTQYF.